These 4 T cell receptor beta chains were sequenced from one sample in a study of CD8 T cells in Susac syndrome. The authors reverse transcribed roughly 0.5 to 1 ug RNA with random hexamers. TCRdb itself ran the immunoSEQ multiplex PCR reads through MiXCR, one entry per CDR3 protein. The sample has 400,000 to 550,000 distinct CDR3 sequences, around 85% seen once. Sequencing was performed on CD8+ T cells from PBMCs. These receptors came from a human donor with multiple sclerosis.

The V gene is TRBV4-1, the J gene TRBJ2-2; TRBD2 aligns across 7 bases. V was pared by 0 bases and J by 1 base, with 2 bases of the junction left unmatched. The CDR3 length is 16 residues. Germline assignment: CDR1 MGHRA and CDR2 YSYEKL. The CDR3 reads CASSQEGGGNTGELFF. CDR3 nucleotides: TGCGCCAGCAGCCAAGAAGGCGGGGGGAACACCGGGGAGCTGTTTTTT.

The chain uses TRBV14 and TRBJ2-1; 11 bases line up with TRBD1. The CDR3 consists of 17 residues. J gave up 2 bases and V 3 bases, and 6 bases lay outside the gene matches. Germline V CDR1 and CDR2: SGHDN, FVKESK. CDR3 DNA: TGTGCCAGCAGCCATATAATGGGACAGGGGGCCTACAATGAGCAGTTCTTC. It translates to CASSHIMGQGAYNEQFF.

The CDR3 spells CASSQAPQSLAGNTIYF. The CDR3 DNA reads TGCGCCAGCAGCCAAGCCCCACAGTCACTCGCTGGAAACACCATATATTTT. This rearrangement joins TRBV4-1 to TRBJ1-3, with unresolved D. Germline-derived CDR1 and CDR2 are MGHRA and YSYEKL. This CDR3 has 17 amino acids. Trimming removed 1 base from V and 2 bases from J, with 15 bases in between.

In its sample, this clonotype was seen once. At one of its ends the junction is not consistent with the germline gene, which may arise from a read error. This sequence joins TRBV30 and TRBJ1-4; TRBD1 matches 7 bases. This CDR3 is built from 12 residues. The germline V gene encodes CDR1 GTSNPN and CDR2 SVGIG (reference sequence). CDR3 nucleotides: TGTGCGCGACAGGGCCTGAATGAAGAACTGTTTTTT. Protein product: CARQGLNEELFF. The full variable domain, with the rest looked up from reference TRBV30 and TRBJ1-4, is SQTIHQWPATLVQPVGSPLSLECTVEGTSNPNLYWYRQAAGRGLQLLFYSVGIGQISSEVPQNLSASRPQDRQFILSSKKLLLSDSGFYLCARQGLNEELFFGSGTQLSVL.